The entry below gives a single TCR beta chain sequence along with its context. V lost 2 bases and J 9 bases, leaving 13 bases between the germline ends. The CDR3 runs 13 residues. Germline V lookup: CDR1 LGHDT, CDR2 YNNKEL (reference sequence). Methods used by the authors: Counts of nucleated cells, estimated from reference gene primer amplification, were obtained. Assay used: immunoSEQ multiplex PCR; TCRdb lists only in-frame clones, some missing. V and J calls and clone size are those listed in that table; D and trimming were worked out from the DNA. The data contain around 250,000 clones, roughly 87% of them singletons. This sample is drawn from a study of blood T cell repertoires in COVID-19.

This clonotype was obtained from a woman aged 40 to 50 who had recovered from COVID-19. Sequencing was carried out using peripheral blood. The gene calls are TRBV3-1 (or the pseudogene TRBV3-2) and TRBJ1-2; D uncertain. This CDR3 reads CASSQTDMASYTF. The CDR3 DNA reads as TGTGCCAGCAGCCAAACCGACATGGCCAGCTACACCTTC.